The entry that follows covers one T cell receptor beta chain sequence. The germline CDR1 and CDR2 sequences are SNHLY and FYNNEI. V trimming: 2 bases; J trimming: 3 bases; junction bases outside the gene matches: 7. The length of the CDR3 is 15 residues. The sample comes from a study of control samples from healthy donors and cancer patients. The protocol was immunoSEQ multiplex PCR, while the TCRdb copy is restricted to in-frame clones and leaves out a portion. The table lists 150,000 to 190,000 clones, more than 85% of them singletons. Source material: blood. The chain links TRBV2 to TRBJ2-7, with 7 bases matching TRBD1. This clonotype originated in a man between 50 and 59 years old in good health. CDR3 nucleotide sequence: TGTGCCAGCAGTGAAAGTAGGGGGCAGGACTACGAGCAGTACTTC. This translates into CASSESRGQDYEQYF.